These 30 T cell receptor beta chains were sequenced from one sample in a study of blood T cell repertoires in COVID-19. Assay: immunoSEQ multiplex PCR; the TCRdb copy retains only in-frame clones and omits some. The data contain 80,000 to 100,000 clones, approximately 86% of them singletons. Material: peripheral blood. The receptors shown here come from a woman aged 45 to 65 with active or convalescent COVID-19.

The CDR3 protein is CASSLTGTGFGENTEAFF. CDR3 in DNA: TGCGCCAGCAGCTTGACGGGTACGGGCTTCGGGGAAAACACTGAAGCTTTCTTT. The rearrangement links TRBV5-1 to TRBJ1-1; D unclear. Trimming took off 1 base at V and 2 bases at J, with 21 bases between the two ends. The CDR3 consists of 18 residues. Germline CDR1 and CDR2: SGHRS and YFSETQ.

The gene calls are TRBV6-4 and TRBJ2-3; D possibly corresponds to TRBD2 (7 bases). Germline V gene data show CDR1 as MRHNA and CDR2 as SNTAGT. The germline V and J ends were trimmed by 3 bases and 5 bases, with 15 bases remaining between them. CDR3 length: 15 amino acids. The CDR3 loop reads CASSERGGVLDTQYF. The CDR3, as DNA: TGTGCCAGCAGTGAGAGAGGGGGGGTACTAGATACGCAGTATTTT.

This clone came up a few times. The gene calls are TRBV19 and TRBJ2-7, with D possibly TRBD1 on 5 matching bases. There are 14 residues in the CDR3. Trimming left V 4 bases short and J 0 bases short, with 10 bases between. Germline V gene sequence: CDR1 LNHDA, CDR2 SQIVND (reference sequence). The chain's CDR3 is CASSSRQSSYEQYF. As DNA, the CDR3 is TGTGCCAGTAGTAGCAGACAGAGCTCCTACGAGCAGTACTTC.

This clone is a singleton in its sample. The rearrangement links TRBV27 to TRBJ1-2; possible D gene TRBD1, 5 bases. This CDR3 is 13 amino acids long. Deletions cut 7 bases from V and 3 bases from J, with 12 bases between. Germline loops: CDR1 MNHEY, CDR2 SMNVEV (reference sequence). CDR3 bases: TGTGCCAGCAAACCAGACAGAGACTATGGCTACACCTTC. Encoded protein: CASKPDRDYGYTF.

The genes are TRBV9 and TRBJ2-7; 9 positions match TRBD1. The CDR3 consists of 14 residues. CDR1 and CDR2 (germline): SGDLS, YYNGEE. Losses at the gene ends were 4 bases for V and 5 bases for J; bases not matched to a gene: 7. The CDR3 DNA reads TGTGCCAGCAGCTCTCGGGACAGGGATCACGAGCAGTACTTC. It is translated as CASSSRDRDHEQYF.

This clone was counted once. V is TRBV25-1 and J is TRBJ2-2; 10 bases fit TRBD1. The trim removed 8 bases at V and 1 base at J, leaving 4 bases unmatched. The CDR3 covers 15 residues. Germline-derived CDR1 and CDR2 are MGHDK and SYGVNS. The CDR3 DNA is TGTGCCAGCGGAGGGGACAGGGGGAACACCGGGGAGCTGTTTTTT. It is translated as CASGGDRGNTGELFF.

The chain employs TRBV12-3 or TRBV12-4 and TRBJ2-1; maybe TRBD1 (6 bases). The CDR3 consists of 12 residues. CDR3 sequence: CVVGQNYNEQFF. The DNA of the CDR3 is TGTGTCGTGGGACAAAACTACAATGAGCAGTTCTTC.

The chain carries TRBV11-2 and TRBJ2-1; D unresolved. The CDR3 totals 12 residues. CDR1 SGHAT and CDR2 FQNNGV come from the germline V gene. Trimming removed 2 bases at V and 8 bases at J, with 7 bases between. The CDR3 spells CASSLTVDEQFF. In DNA, the CDR3 is TGTGCCAGCAGCTTAACGGTAGATGAGCAGTTCTTC.

The chain carries TRBV19 and TRBJ2-3; D is possibly TRBD2 (7 bases). This CDR3 is built from 16 residues. Germline V gene lookup returns CDR1 LNHDA and CDR2 SQIVND (reference sequence). V lost 3 bases, J lost 1 base, and 14 bases lay in between. CDR3 sequence reads: CASSMLGGGRTDTQYF. The CDR3 DNA follows: TGTGCCAGTAGTATGCTTGGCGGGGGCCGCACAGATACGCAGTATTTT. The whole variable domain, filled in from reference TRBV19 and TRBJ2-3, reads DGGITQSPKYLFRKEGQNVTLSCEQNLNHDAMYWYRQDPGQGLRLIYYSQIVNDFQKGDIAEGYSVSREKKESFPLTVTSAQKNPTAFYLCASSMLGGGRTDTQYFGPGTRLTVL.

The count of this clone is one. V is TRBV10-3 and J is TRBJ1-2, with a possible D match to TRBD1 (5 bases). The CDR3 runs 15 residues. Deletions cut 0 bases from V and 6 bases from J, with 14 bases between. CDR1 ENHRY and CDR2 SYGVKD come from the germline V gene. The CDR3 DNA reads TGTGCCATCAGTGAGTCCAATGGCAGGGAACATGGCTACACCTTC. This gives the protein CAISESNGREHGYTF.

CDR3 residues: CASSYSRSRDEAFF. The CDR3 DNA sequence: TGTGCCAGCAGTTACTCGAGAAGTAGAGATGAAGCTTTCTTT. V usage is TRBV6-5 and J usage is TRBJ1-1; D is ambiguous. The V end lost 0 bases, the J end lost 7 bases, and 12 bases lay between the germline ends. The length of the CDR3 is 14 residues. Germline V gene sequence: CDR1 MNHEY, CDR2 SVGAGI.

The chain uses TRBV9 and TRBJ2-3; 8 bases are a match to TRBD2. The CDR3 extends over 15 amino acids. Germline V gives CDR1 SGDLS, CDR2 YYNGEE. The V segment lost 0 bases and the J segment 5 bases; nucleotides outside the gene matches: 5. CDR3 region: CASSVGGGPGDTQYF. The CDR3 bases are TGTGCCAGCAGCGTAGGCGGGGGGCCTGGAGATACGCAGTATTTT.

This chain uses TRBV11-1 with TRBJ2-5; TRBD2 matches 13 bases. V lost 5 bases, J lost 5 bases, and 5 bases stayed unmatched. This CDR3 has 15 residues. CDR1 is SGHAT, CDR2 FQDESV, per germline (reference sequence). Written as DNA, the CDR3 is TGTGCCAGCAGCCATGGGACTAGCGGGGATGAGACCCAGTACTTC. Translated: CASSHGTSGDETQYF.

The chain joins TRBV7-2 to TRBJ2-5; 14 bases are shared with TRBD2. The CDR3 spans 15 residues. Germline lookup yields CDR1 SGHTA and CDR2 FQGNSA. The ends lost 5 bases at V and 9 bases at J; junction bases unmatched: 8. The CDR3 reads CASSPLTSGGASQYF. The CDR3 coding sequence is TGTGCCAGCAGCCCCCTGACTAGCGGGGGGGCCTCCCAGTACTTC.

The chain is built from TRBV5-1 and TRBJ2-1; no firm D call. Trimming left V 0 bases short and J 7 bases short, with 8 bases between. The CDR3 has 13 residues. Germline V CDR1 and CDR2: SGHRS, YFSETQ. The CDR3 protein is CASSLGSMNEQFF. CDR3 bases: TGCGCCAGCAGCTTGGGTAGTATGAATGAGCAGTTCTTC.

The rearrangement links TRBV19 to TRBJ1-2, with TRBD1 matching over 8 bases. Germline-derived CDR1 and CDR2 are LNHDA and SQIVND (reference sequence). V shed 4 bases, J shed 8 bases, and the junction held 9 bases outside the gene matches. This CDR3 is built from 14 residues. The CDR3, as DNA: TGTGCCAGTAGTACCGGACAGGGTCGAGAGGGCTACACCTTC. It encodes CASSTGQGREGYTF.

The rearrangement joins TRBV7-9 to TRBJ1-6; 10 bases map to TRBD1. Trimming took 3 bases from V and 0 from J; bases not matched to a gene: 5. This CDR3 has 18 residues. Germline loops: CDR1 SEHNR, CDR2 FQNEAQ (reference sequence). The CDR3 loop reads CASSLGQGISSYNSPLHF. CDR3 DNA: TGTGCCAGCAGCTTGGGACAGGGGATTAGCTCCTATAATTCACCCCTCCACTTT. The full variable domain, with the rest looked up from reference TRBV7-9 and TRBJ1-6, is DTGVSQNPRHKITKRGQNVTFRCDPISEHNRLYWYRQTLGQGPEFLTYFQNEAQLEKSRLLSDRFSAERPKGSFSTLEIQRTEQGDSAMYLCASSLGQGISSYNSPLHFGNGTRLTVT.

V is TRBV24-1 and J is TRBJ2-5; tentative D call: TRBD2 (6 bases). CDR3 length equals 13 residues. The germline CDR1 and CDR2 sequences are KGHDR and SFDVKD. V lost 2 bases and J 11 bases, leaving 14 bases between the germline ends. The DNA of the CDR3 is TGTGCCACCAGTGATTGGGGGACTTCCAGACAGTACTTC. Its translation: CATSDWGTSRQYF.

This chain joins TRBV19 and TRBJ2-5; possible D gene TRBD1, 6 bases. CDR3 length: 13 amino acids. V shed 5 bases and J shed 5 bases, with 12 bases lying between them. Germline V gives CDR1 LNHDA, CDR2 SQIVND (reference sequence). CDR3 DNA sequence: TGTGCCAGTAGTCCTGACAGGTTCGAGACCCAGTACTTC. It specifies CASSPDRFETQYF.

The chain employs TRBV5-5 and TRBJ2-7; no clear D gene. V lost 1 base to trimming and J lost 2 bases, with 7 bases between them. Germline V lookup: CDR1 SGHKS, CDR2 YYEKEE (reference sequence). The CDR3 runs 13 residues. The CDR3 sequence: CASSLNRAYEQYF. CDR3 DNA sequence: TGTGCCAGCAGCTTGAACCGAGCCTACGAGCAGTACTTC.

The chain's CDR3 is CASTGALAGGTDTQYF. CDR3 in DNA: TGTGCCAGCACTGGTGCACTAGCGGGGGGAACAGATACGCAGTATTTT. The V gene is TRBV2, the J gene TRBJ2-3; the match to TRBD2 covers 12 bases. The germline gives CDR1 SNHLY, CDR2 FYNNEI. This CDR3 has 16 residues. Trimming cost V 7 bases and J 3 bases; bases outside gene matches: 8. Together with reference TRBV2 and TRBJ2-3, the CDR3 gives the full variable domain: EPEVTQTPSHQVTQMGQEVILRCVPISNHLYFYWYRQILGQKVEFLVSFYNNEISEKSEIFDDQFSVERPDGSNFTLKIRSTKLEDSAMYFCASTGALAGGTDTQYFGPGTRLTVL.

The chain carries TRBV4-3 and TRBJ1-1; a weak D match, TRBD1 (5 bases). This CDR3 comprises 13 residues. The V gene lost 3 bases and the J gene lost 5 bases, with 10 bases spanning the gap. Germline V gene lookup returns CDR1 LGHNA and CDR2 YSLEER. As DNA, the CDR3 is TGCGCCAGCAGCCATGTAGGGGTGACTGAAGCTTTCTTT. Translating gives CASSHVGVTEAFF.

The genes are TRBV3-1 (or the pseudogene TRBV3-2) and TRBJ2-3, with TRBD2 matching 10 bases. The V and J ends lost 4 bases and 2 bases, in that order; junction bases with no gene match: 9. In germline, CDR1 is LGHDT, CDR2 YNNKEL (reference sequence). CDR3 length equals 17 residues. The CDR3 DNA is TGTGCCAGCAGCCTACGGACTAGCGGAATTACCACAGATACGCAGTATTTT. Translation: CASSLRTSGITTDTQYF.

The chain employs TRBV30 and TRBJ1-6; 9 nucleotides match TRBD1. The V gene end was trimmed by 1 base and the J gene end by 10 bases; junction bases not matched to a gene: 14. The CDR3 has 17 residues. Germline V gene data show CDR1 as GTSNPN and CDR2 as SVGIG (reference sequence). CDR3 region: CAWSDIAGTGFGSPLHF. The CDR3 DNA follows: TGTGCCTGGAGTGACATCGCCGGGACAGGGTTTGGGTCACCCCTCCACTTT. Full variable domain (outside the CDR3, taken from reference TRBV30 and TRBJ1-6): SQTIHQWPATLVQPVGSPLSLECTVEGTSNPNLYWYRQAAGRGLQLLFYSVGIGQISSEVPQNLSASRPQDRQFILSSKKLLLSDSGFYLCAWSDIAGTGFGSPLHFGNGTRLTVT.

Only one count was recorded for this clone. The rearrangement uses TRBV2 and TRBJ1-6; 7 bases are a match to TRBD1. CDR3 size: 15 residues. The trim removed 0 bases at V and 6 bases at J, leaving 2 bases unmatched. Germline-derived CDR1 and CDR2 are SNHLY and FYNNEI. CDR3 sequence: CASSEATGSNSPLHF. CDR3 in DNA: TGTGCCAGCAGTGAAGCGACAGGGAGTAATTCACCCCTCCACTTT.

In nucleotides, the CDR3 is TGTGCCAGTAGTACCCCAGCAGGGGGTACTTACCAGCCCCAGCATTTT. Translation gives CASSTPAGGTYQPQHF. The gene calls are TRBV19 and TRBJ1-5; TRBD1 agrees at 7 bases. The ends lost 4 bases at V and 7 bases at J; junction bases unmatched: 13. CDR1 is LNHDA and CDR2 is SQIVND in the germline V gene (reference sequence). The CDR3 spans 16 residues.

The J gene is TRBJ2-1, the V gene TRBV6-1, with a tentative D call TRBD2 (6 bases). V was clipped by 2 bases and J by 6 bases, with 14 bases between them. The CDR3 spans 15 residues. The germline V gene has CDR1 MNHNS and CDR2 SASEGT. Here the CDR3 DNA reads TGTGCCAGCAGTGAAATGAGATGGAGGGGCAATGAGCAGTTCTTC. Translated, it gives CASSEMRWRGNEQFF.

The chain uses TRBV7-3 and TRBJ2-5; D is perhaps TRBD1 (6 bases). The V end was cut by 1 base, the J end by 3 bases, with 12 bases between. CDR1 is SGHTA, CDR2 FQGTGA, per germline. The CDR3 extends over 15 amino acids. This chain's CDR3 is CASSLNGGGEETQYF. Written as DNA, the CDR3 is TGTGCCAGCAGCTTAAATGGGGGCGGAGAAGAGACCCAGTACTTC.

This chain links TRBV6-1 with TRBJ2-1, with D possibly TRBD2 on 6 matching bases. Germline V gives CDR1 MNHNS, CDR2 SASEGT. The CDR3 is 16 residues long. The V and J ends lost 4 bases and 1 base respectively, with 14 bases between them. CDR3 region: CASSGLTSLSYNEQFF. CDR3 DNA sequence: TGTGCCAGCAGTGGGTTAACTAGCCTGTCCTACAATGAGCAGTTCTTC.

This chain links TRBV10-3 with TRBJ1-4; TRBD1 matches at 8 bases. The germline gives CDR1 ENHRY, CDR2 SYGVKD. The ends lost 5 bases at V and 8 bases at J; junction bases unmatched: 7. The CDR3 runs 14 residues. The DNA of the CDR3 is TGTGCCATCAGTCAGGGGGCAGGAGGGGAAAAACTGTTTTTT. Translation: CAISQGAGGEKLFF.